Listed below are T cell receptor beta chains from one sample, sequenced in a study of blood T cell repertoires in COVID-19. The method was immunoSEQ multiplex PCR; TCRdb's version includes in-frame clones alone and lacks a portion of them. The sample carries a few hundred thousand clones, roughly 91% recorded once. The specimen sequenced was PBMCs or T cells enriched from blood (not recorded which). These receptors came from a woman between 55 and 75 years old who had recovered from COVID-19. Both conserved end residues are part of each CDR3. The D gene is left open where the match is weak. Rows give clone size only sometimes, using once, few, many, or a class for an expanded clone.

D gene | clone size | V gene | CDR3 protein
. | . | TRBV18 | CASSPKPSGAGYSGANVLTF
. | . | TRBV27 | CASSFAGNYGYTF
TRBD1 | . | TRBV2 | CASSLGQGWSGYTF
. | many | TRBV4-1 | CASSQEGWGEKRRNSYEQYF
TRBD2 | . | TRBV7-2 | CASSFRGTSGSYEQYF
TRBD2 | . | TRBV27 | CASSPGGGRTYYEQYF
TRBD1 | . | TRBV2 | CASSEWGTGATAYEQYF
. | . | TRBV12-3/TRBV12-4 | CASSRGEKLFF
TRBD1 | . | TRBV25-1 | CASSFGAGGGLNTEAFF
TRBD1 | . | TRBV2 | CASSPGTGHQPQHF
TRBD2 | few | TRBV5-4 | CASSPVGASGLNEQFF
. | . | TRBV9 | CASSVGSSPLHF
TRBD2 | . | TRBV20-1 | CSASRLAGSYEQYF
TRBD1 | . | TRBV11-2 | CASSPGTASGNTIYF
TRBD1 | once | TRBV10-3 | CAIRLDRENTEAFF
TRBD1 | . | TRBV27 | CASSPQGKGEKLFF
TRBD1 | . | TRBV5-8 | CASSLGQGAETQYF
TRBD2 | once | TRBV28 | CASSTGGRIDEQFF
. | . | TRBV10-1 | CASSWGATTDTQYF
. | . | TRBV9 | CASSTSQGDGNGYTF
. | . | TRBV5-1 | CASSQKLTGIDGYTF
. | . | TRBV6-5 | CASSSLAGSLSGEQFF
TRBD2 | . | TRBV19 | CASSLTSGFNEQFF
. | . | TRBV27 | CASSRNDRNNSPLHF
. | . | TRBV6-6 | CASSQRTDEKLFF
TRBD1 | . | TRBV18 | CASSPQGAYQPQHF
. | . | TRBV6-5 | CASCREGQPQHF
TRBD1 | . | TRBV29-1 | CSVPGQGSYEQYF
. | . | TRBV28 | CASGRHANTGELFF
. | . | TRBV7-9 | CASSRHGYPLHF
. | . | TRBV21-1 | CASSKVGGARNQPQHF
TRBD1 | . | TRBV5-4 | CASSDKNRGTDTQYF
TRBD2 | . | TRBV2 | CASKGSGRGADTQYF
TRBD2 | . | TRBV9 | CASSASGIPYNEQFF
. | . | TRBV5-1 | CASSWDTRNTEAFF
TRBD1 | once | TRBV5-1 | CASSLQGGNTEAFF
. | . | TRBV29-1 | CSVSLYRETQYF
. | . | TRBV29-1 | CSYRQEAYEQYF
. | once | TRBV5-5 | CASSSIDYDLMNEQFF
. | . | TRBV28 | CASSQGTGELFF
TRBD1 | . | TRBV28 | CASSPGDRENYGYTF
. | . | TRBV10-2 | CASSQTEQETQYF
. | once | TRBV21-1 | CASSKVRLAGTYNEQFF
. | . | TRBV2 | CASSFGGEQFF
TRBD1 | . | TRBV5-1 | CASSSGTGVLTTEAFF
TRBD1 | once | TRBV3-1/TRBV3-2 | CASSRGPGELFF
. | . | TRBV6-5 | CASSQSYGQEKLFF
. | . | TRBV12-5 | CASGPSCGHFGSNQPQHF
. | . | TRBV10-3 | CATRGGENPDTQYF
. | . | TRBV5-1 | CASSFRTATDEQFF
. | . | TRBV12-5 | CASVPGWDTQYF
TRBD2 | . | TRBV11-2 | CASSPGGVAGQETQYF